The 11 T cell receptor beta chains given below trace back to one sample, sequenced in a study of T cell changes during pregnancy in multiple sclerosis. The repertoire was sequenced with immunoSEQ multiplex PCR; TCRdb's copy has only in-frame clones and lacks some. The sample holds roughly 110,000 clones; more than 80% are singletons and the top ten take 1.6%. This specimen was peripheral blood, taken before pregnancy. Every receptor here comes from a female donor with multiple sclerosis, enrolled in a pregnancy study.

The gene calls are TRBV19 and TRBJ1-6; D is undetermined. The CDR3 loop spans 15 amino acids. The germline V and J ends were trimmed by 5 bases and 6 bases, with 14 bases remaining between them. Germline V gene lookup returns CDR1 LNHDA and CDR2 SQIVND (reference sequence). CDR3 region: CASSAGRTSNSPLHF. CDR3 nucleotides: TGTGCCAGTAGTGCGGGAAGGACTTCTAATTCACCCCTCCACTTT.

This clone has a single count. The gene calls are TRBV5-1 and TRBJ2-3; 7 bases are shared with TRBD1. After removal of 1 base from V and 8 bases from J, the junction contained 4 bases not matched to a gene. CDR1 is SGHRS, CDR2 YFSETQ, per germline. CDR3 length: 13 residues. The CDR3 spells CASSLRGQITQYF. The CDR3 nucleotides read TGCGCCAGCAGCTTGAGGGGGCAGATTACGCAGTATTTT.

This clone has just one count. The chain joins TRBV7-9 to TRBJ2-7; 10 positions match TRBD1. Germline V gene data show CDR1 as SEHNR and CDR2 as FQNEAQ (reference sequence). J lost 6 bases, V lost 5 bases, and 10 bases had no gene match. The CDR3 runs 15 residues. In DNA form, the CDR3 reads TGTGCCAGCAGCGCATCGGGACAGGGGTCTGGCGAGCAGTACTTC. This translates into CASSASGQGSGEQYF.

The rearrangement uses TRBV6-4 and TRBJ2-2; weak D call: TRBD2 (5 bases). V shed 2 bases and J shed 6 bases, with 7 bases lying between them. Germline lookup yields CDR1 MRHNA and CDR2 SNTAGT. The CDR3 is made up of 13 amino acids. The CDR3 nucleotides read TGTGCCAGCAGTGACAGGCGGGCCGGGGAGCTGTTTTTT. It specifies CASSDRRAGELFF.

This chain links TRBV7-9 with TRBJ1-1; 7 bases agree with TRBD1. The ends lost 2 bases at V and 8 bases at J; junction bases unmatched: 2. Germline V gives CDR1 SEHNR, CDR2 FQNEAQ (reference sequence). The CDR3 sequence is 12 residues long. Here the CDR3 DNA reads TGTGCCAGCAGCTTATCGGACAGGGAAGCTTTCTTT. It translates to CASSLSDREAFF.

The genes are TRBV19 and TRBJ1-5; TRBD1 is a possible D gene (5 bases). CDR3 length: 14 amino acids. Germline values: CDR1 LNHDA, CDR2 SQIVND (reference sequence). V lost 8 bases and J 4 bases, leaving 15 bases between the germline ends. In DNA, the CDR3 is TGTGCCAGTGGGACTGGGCTCGGGAATCAGCCCCAGCATTTT. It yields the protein CASGTGLGNQPQHF. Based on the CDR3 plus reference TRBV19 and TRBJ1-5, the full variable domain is DGGITQSPKYLFRKEGQNVTLSCEQNLNHDAMYWYRQDPGQGLRLIYYSQIVNDFQKGDIAEGYSVSREKKESFPLTVTSAQKNPTAFYLCASGTGLGNQPQHFGDGTRLSIL.

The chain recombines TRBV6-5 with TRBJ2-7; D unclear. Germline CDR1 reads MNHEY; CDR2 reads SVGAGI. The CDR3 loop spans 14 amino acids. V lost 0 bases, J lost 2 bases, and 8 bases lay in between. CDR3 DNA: TGTGCCAGCAGTTACTCGGGCGACACCTACGAGCAGTACTTC. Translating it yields CASSYSGDTYEQYF.

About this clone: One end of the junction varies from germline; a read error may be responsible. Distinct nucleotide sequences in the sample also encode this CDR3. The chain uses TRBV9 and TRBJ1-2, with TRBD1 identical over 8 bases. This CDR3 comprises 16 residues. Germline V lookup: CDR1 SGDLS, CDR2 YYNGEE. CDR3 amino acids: CASSLRDRPYAGGYTF. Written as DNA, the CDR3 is TGTGCCAGCAGCCTCCGGGACAGGCCGTATGCTGGGGGCTACACCTTT.

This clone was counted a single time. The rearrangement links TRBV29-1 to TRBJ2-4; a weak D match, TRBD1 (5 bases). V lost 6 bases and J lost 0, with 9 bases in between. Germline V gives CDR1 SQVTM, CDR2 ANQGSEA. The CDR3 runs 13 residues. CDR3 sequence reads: CSVTATAKNIQYF. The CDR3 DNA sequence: TGCAGCGTGACAGCTACAGCCAAAAACATTCAGTACTTC.

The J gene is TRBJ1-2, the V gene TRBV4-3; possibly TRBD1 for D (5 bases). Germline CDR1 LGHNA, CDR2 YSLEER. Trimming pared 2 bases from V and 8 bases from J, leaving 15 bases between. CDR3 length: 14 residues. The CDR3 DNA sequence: TGCGCCAGCAGCCAACCACGGGGGGGAGGCGGCTACACCTTC. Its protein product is CASSQPRGGGGYTF.

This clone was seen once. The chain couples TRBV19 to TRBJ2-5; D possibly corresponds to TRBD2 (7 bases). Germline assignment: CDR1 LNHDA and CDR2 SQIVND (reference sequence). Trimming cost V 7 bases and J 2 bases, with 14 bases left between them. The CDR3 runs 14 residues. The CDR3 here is CASNPGGHQETQYF. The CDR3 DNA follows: TGTGCCAGTAACCCCGGGGGGCATCAAGAGACCCAGTACTTC.